Listed below are T cell receptor beta chains from one sample, sequenced in a study of OX40 agonist ivuxolimab in advanced cancers. Only in-frame clones appear in the TCRdb table, and some are missing; sequencing was by immunoSEQ multiplex PCR. The profile shows 90,000 to 120,000 clones, about nine tenths of them singletons. The sequenced sample was CD4+ or CD8+ T cells sorted from blood, obtained in a trial of the OX40 agonist ivuxolimab. Every receptor here comes from an adult with an advanced solid tumor such as melanoma, head and neck, liver or kidney cancer. Both conserved end residues are part of each CDR3. Each record gives: CDR3 length, V gene, clone size, J gene, D gene, CDR3 DNA, CDR3 protein. D genes are given only for firm matches. Not every row has a clone size; where given, it reads once, few, many or a size class.

len: 14
v_gene: TRBV5-1
abundance: -
j_gene: TRBJ1-1
d_gene: -
CDR3nt: TGCGCCAGCAGCTTGCCAGGGATTGGGGCTGAAGCTTTCTTT
CDR3aa: CASSLPGIGAEAFF

len: 17
v_gene: TRBV9
abundance: -
j_gene: TRBJ2-1
d_gene: TRBD2
CDR3nt: TGTGCCAGCAGCGTAGGCGGGAGGGCCGGTGGGAACAATGAGCAGTTCTTC
CDR3aa: CASSVGGRAGGNNEQFF

len: 14
v_gene: TRBV7-9
abundance: -
j_gene: TRBJ2-5
d_gene: -
CDR3nt: TGTGCCAGCAGTCCCTACGGGGATTATGGGACCCAGTACTTC
CDR3aa: CASSPYGDYGTQYF

len: 14
v_gene: TRBV6-5
abundance: -
j_gene: TRBJ2-3
d_gene: -
CDR3nt: TGTGCCAGCAGTTACGTGGGGACCACAGATACGCAGTATTTT
CDR3aa: CASSYVGTTDTQYF

len: 16
v_gene: TRBV27
abundance: -
j_gene: TRBJ1-2
d_gene: TRBD1
CDR3nt: TGTGCCAGCAGCTCCATCGCGGACAGGAAGAACTATGGCTACACCTTC
CDR3aa: CASSSIADRKNYGYTF

len: 17
v_gene: TRBV5-4
abundance: -
j_gene: TRBJ2-7
d_gene: TRBD2
CDR3nt: TGTGCCAGCAGCTTGGGGGTGACTAGCGGGAGTTCGTACGAGCAGTACTTC
CDR3aa: CASSLGVTSGSSYEQYF

len: 13
v_gene: TRBV29-1
abundance: once
j_gene: TRBJ2-7
d_gene: TRBD2
CDR3nt: TGCAGCGTTGAATCCGGGAGGAAGGCCGGGCAGTACTTC
CDR3aa: CSVESGRKAGQYF

len: 12
v_gene: TRBV2
abundance: -
j_gene: TRBJ2-7
d_gene: -
CDR3nt: TGTGCCAGCAGTGCCTTGAGCTACGAGCAGTACTTC
CDR3aa: CASSALSYEQYF

len: 15
v_gene: TRBV18
abundance: -
j_gene: TRBJ1-2
d_gene: -
CDR3nt: TGTGCCAGCTCACCGCCCGCGGAAGAGAGTGGCGGCTACACCTTC
CDR3aa: CASSPPAEESGGYTF

len: 14
v_gene: TRBV10-3
abundance: -
j_gene: TRBJ2-3
d_gene: -
CDR3nt: TGTGCCATCAGTGAGGGCAGGACAGCAGATACGCAGTATTTT
CDR3aa: CAISEGRTADTQYF

len: 13
v_gene: TRBV6-4
abundance: -
j_gene: TRBJ2-3
d_gene: TRBD2
CDR3nt: TGTGCCAGCGGGAGGGGAGTTACAGATACGCAGTATTTT
CDR3aa: CASGRGVTDTQYF

len: 16
v_gene: TRBV7-2
abundance: -
j_gene: TRBJ2-7
d_gene: -
CDR3nt: TGTGCCAGCAGCTTTGTTCCCCGGGGGGCAAGCTACGAGCAGTACTTC
CDR3aa: CASSFVPRGASYEQYF

len: 14
v_gene: TRBV4-2
abundance: once
j_gene: TRBJ2-2
d_gene: -
CDR3nt: TGTGCCAGCAGCCAAGATCAAGGCACCGGGGAGCTGTTTTTT
CDR3aa: CASSQDQGTGELFF

len: 16
v_gene: TRBV4-2
abundance: -
j_gene: TRBJ2-3
d_gene: TRBD2
CDR3nt: TGTGCCAGCAGCCAAGACCTGGGAGGGTCCCCGAATACGCAGTATTTT
CDR3aa: CASSQDLGGSPNTQYF

len: 14
v_gene: TRBV5-1
abundance: -
j_gene: TRBJ1-4
d_gene: TRBD1
CDR3nt: TGCGCCAGCAGCGCGGGACAGCGTAATGAAAAACTGTTTTTT
CDR3aa: CASSAGQRNEKLFF

len: 15
v_gene: TRBV28
abundance: -
j_gene: TRBJ2-7
d_gene: TRBD1
CDR3nt: TGTGCCAGCAGTCGACAGGGGGCGCTTTCCTACGAGCAGTACTTC
CDR3aa: CASSRQGALSYEQYF

len: 13
v_gene: TRBV5-6
abundance: few
j_gene: TRBJ2-3
d_gene: -
CDR3nt: TGTGCCAGCAGCTTGTTCGCGGGAGATACGCAGTATTTT
CDR3aa: CASSLFAGDTQYF

len: 14
v_gene: TRBV6-5
abundance: -
j_gene: TRBJ2-7
d_gene: TRBD1
CDR3nt: TGTGCCAGCAGAAGGACAGGGGGCTTGTACGAGCAGTACTTC
CDR3aa: CASRRTGGLYEQYF

len: 14
v_gene: TRBV13
abundance: -
j_gene: TRBJ2-7
d_gene: -
CDR3nt: TGTGCCAGCAGCTTAGACGGGAAAGGCTACGAGCAGTACTTC
CDR3aa: CASSLDGKGYEQYF

len: 14
v_gene: TRBV5-1
abundance: -
j_gene: TRBJ2-7
d_gene: -
CDR3nt: TGCGCCAGCAGCAAAACGGTATCGGGCTACGAGCAGTACTTC
CDR3aa: CASSKTVSGYEQYF

len: 15
v_gene: TRBV10-2
abundance: -
j_gene: TRBJ2-1
d_gene: TRBD2
CDR3nt: TGCGCCAGCAGTTGGACTAGCGGGAAATACAATGAGCAGTTCTTC
CDR3aa: CASSWTSGKYNEQFF

len: 14
v_gene: TRBV6-1
abundance: -
j_gene: TRBJ1-1
d_gene: -
CDR3nt: TGTGCCAGCAGTGAAAACAGGGCGAACACTGAAGCTTTCTTT
CDR3aa: CASSENRANTEAFF